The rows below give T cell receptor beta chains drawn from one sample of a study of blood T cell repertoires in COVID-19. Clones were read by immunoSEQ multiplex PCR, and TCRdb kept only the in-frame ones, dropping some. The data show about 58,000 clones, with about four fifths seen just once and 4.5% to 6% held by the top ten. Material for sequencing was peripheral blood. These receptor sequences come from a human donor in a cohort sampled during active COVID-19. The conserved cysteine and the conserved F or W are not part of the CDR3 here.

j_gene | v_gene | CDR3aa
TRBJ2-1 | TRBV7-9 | ASSPGTSGDFSYNEQF
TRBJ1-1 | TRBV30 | AWSVQGNTEAF
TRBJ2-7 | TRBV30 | AWEGAGLIYEQY
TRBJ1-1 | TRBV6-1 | ASSEAHRGWTEAF
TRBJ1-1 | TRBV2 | ASKPLGQGNTEAF
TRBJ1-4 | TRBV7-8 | ASSPGGGNEKLF
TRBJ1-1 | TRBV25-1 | ASSEIGRNTEAF
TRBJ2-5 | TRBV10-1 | ASSGAEEETQY
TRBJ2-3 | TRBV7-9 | ASSLVRSTDTQY
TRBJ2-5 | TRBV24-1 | ATSRQETQY
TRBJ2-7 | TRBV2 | ASSEAQGLLYEQY
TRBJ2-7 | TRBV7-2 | ASRGLAGVEQY
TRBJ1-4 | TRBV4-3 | ASSQVGLRKLF
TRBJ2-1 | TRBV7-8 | ASSGTFSTSGRFSYNEQF
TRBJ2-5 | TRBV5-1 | ASSLSPGGGGETQY
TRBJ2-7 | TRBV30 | AWSVWDSRYEQY
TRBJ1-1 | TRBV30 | AWSQPNQGTSQAF
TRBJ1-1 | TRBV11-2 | ASSYDAGVNTEAF
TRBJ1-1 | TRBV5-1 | ASSPPDIRSAF
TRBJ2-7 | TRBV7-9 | ASSSTTGFYEQY
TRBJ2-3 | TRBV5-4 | ASSPTGGSTDTQY
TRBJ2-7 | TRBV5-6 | ASSLTPSYEQY
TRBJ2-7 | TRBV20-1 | SASLGNRAGYEQY
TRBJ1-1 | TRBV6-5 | ASIQQGSGTEAF
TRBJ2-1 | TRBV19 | ATRGTSGFLRDHNEQF
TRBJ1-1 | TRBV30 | AWSFGGRSEAF
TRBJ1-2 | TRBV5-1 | ASSSTGVRTGYT
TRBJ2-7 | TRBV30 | AWSPGGQGIHEQY
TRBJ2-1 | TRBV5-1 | ASSMGLSTPSYNEQF
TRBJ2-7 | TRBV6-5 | ASTMGLAGFTEQY
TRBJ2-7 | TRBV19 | ASREGASGWYEQY
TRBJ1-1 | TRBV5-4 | ASSFFGFLNTEAF
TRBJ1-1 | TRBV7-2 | ASSLGGGTGEAF
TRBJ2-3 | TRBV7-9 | ASSSHRADTQY